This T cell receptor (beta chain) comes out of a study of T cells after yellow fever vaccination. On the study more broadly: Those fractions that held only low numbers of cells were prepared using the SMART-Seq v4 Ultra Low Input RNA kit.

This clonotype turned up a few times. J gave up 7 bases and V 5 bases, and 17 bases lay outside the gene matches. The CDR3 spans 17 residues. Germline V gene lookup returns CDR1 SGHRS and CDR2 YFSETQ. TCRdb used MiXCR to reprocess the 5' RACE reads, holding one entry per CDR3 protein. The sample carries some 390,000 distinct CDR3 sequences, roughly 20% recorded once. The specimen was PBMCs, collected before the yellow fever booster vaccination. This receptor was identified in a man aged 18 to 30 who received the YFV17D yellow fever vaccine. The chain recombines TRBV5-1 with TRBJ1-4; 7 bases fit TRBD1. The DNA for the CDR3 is TGCGCCAGCAGTTCCGGGACAGCCTCCCAAGGTGGTGAAAAACTGTTTTTT. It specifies CASSSGTASQGGEKLFF. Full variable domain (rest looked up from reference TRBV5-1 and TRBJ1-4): KAGVTQTPRYLIKTRGQQVTLSCSPISGHRSVSWYQQTPGQGLQFLFEYFSETQRNKGNFPGRFSGRQFSNSRSEMNVSTLELGDSALYLCASSSGTASQGGEKLFFGSGTQLSVL.